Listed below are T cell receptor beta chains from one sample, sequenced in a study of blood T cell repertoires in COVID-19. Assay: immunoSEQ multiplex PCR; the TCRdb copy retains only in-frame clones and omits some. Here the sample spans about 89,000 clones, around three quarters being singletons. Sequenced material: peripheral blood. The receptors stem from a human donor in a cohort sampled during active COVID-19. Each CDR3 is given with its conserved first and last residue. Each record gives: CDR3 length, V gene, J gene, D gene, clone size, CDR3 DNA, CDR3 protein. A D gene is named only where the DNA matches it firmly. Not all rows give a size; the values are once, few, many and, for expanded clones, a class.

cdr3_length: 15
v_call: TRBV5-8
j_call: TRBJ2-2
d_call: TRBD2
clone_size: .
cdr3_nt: TGTGCCAGCATGGCTAGCGGGAGGGCCCTCGGGGAGCTGTTTTTT
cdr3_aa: CASMASGRALGELFF

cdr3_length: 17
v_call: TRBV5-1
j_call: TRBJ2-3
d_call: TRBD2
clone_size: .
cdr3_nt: TGCGCCAGCAGCGGGGGACTAGCGGGAGGAATCACAGATACGCAGTATTTT
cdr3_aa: CASSGGLAGGITDTQYF

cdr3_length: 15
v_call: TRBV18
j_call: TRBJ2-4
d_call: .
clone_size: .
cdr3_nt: TGTGCCAGCTCACCCAGCGGGTTAGCCAAAAACATTCAGTACTTC
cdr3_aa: CASSPSGLAKNIQYF

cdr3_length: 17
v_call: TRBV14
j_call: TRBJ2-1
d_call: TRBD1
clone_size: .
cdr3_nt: TGTGCCAGCAGTCGCGGTCTAGGGACAGTTAGAGACAATGAGCAGTTCTTC
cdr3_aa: CASSRGLGTVRDNEQFF

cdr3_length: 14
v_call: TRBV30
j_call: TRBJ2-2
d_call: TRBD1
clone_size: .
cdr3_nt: TGTGCCTGGAGCCCGGACAGGGTGAGCGGGGAGCTGTTTTTT
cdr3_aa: CAWSPDRVSGELFF

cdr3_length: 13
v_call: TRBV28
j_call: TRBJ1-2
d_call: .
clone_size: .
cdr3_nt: TGTGCCAGCAGTTTAGGCCAGAACTATGGCTACACCTTC
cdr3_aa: CASSLGQNYGYTF

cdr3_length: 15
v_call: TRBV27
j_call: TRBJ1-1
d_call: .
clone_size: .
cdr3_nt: TGTGCCAGCAGTTCGGAGAGGCTGATGAACACTGAAGCTTTCTTT
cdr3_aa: CASSSERLMNTEAFF

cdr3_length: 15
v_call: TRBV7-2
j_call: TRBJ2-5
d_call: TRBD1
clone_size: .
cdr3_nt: TGTGCCAGCAGCTTAGACGGGGACAGGGGGGAGACCCAGTACTTC
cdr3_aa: CASSLDGDRGETQYF

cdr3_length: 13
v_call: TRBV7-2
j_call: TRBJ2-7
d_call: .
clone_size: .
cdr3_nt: TGTGCCAGCAGCTTAGATCGTTTATACGAGCAGTACTTC
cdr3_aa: CASSLDRLYEQYF

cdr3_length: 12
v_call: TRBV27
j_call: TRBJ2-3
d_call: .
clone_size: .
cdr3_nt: TGTGCCAGCAAAACGGGCACAGATACGCAGTATTTT
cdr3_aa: CASKTGTDTQYF

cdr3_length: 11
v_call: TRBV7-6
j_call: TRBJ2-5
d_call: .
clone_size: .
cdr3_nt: TGTGCCAGCAGCCAGGGAGAGACCCAGTACTTC
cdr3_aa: CASSQGETQYF

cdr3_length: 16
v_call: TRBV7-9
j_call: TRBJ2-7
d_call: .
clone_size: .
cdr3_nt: TGTGCCAGCAGCTTAGGGGGAGCTTGGGGGCACTACGAGCAGTACTTC
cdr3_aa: CASSLGGAWGHYEQYF

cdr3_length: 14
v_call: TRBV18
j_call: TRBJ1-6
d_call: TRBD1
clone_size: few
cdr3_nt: TGTGCCAGCTCGCGTGGACAGGAGAGTTCACCCCTCCACTTT
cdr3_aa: CASSRGQESSPLHF

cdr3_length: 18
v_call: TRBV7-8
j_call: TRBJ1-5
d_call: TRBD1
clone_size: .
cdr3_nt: TGTGCCAGCAGCCGCCGGGACAGGGGGACCCTTAGCAATCAGCCCCAGCATTTT
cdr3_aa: CASSRRDRGTLSNQPQHF

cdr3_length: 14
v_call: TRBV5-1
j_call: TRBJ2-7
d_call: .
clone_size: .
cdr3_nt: TGCGCCAGCAGCTTGGCGCAGGGGCCCGCCCAGCAGTACTTC
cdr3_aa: CASSLAQGPAQQYF

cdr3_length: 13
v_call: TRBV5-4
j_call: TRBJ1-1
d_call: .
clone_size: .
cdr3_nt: TGTGCCAGCAGCTCCAGGGGTTCAACTGAAGCTTTCTTT
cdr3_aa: CASSSRGSTEAFF

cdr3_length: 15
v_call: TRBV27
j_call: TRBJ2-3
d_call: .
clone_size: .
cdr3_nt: TGTGCCAGCAGTTTGACACTAGATAGCACAGATACGCAGTATTTT
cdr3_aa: CASSLTLDSTDTQYF

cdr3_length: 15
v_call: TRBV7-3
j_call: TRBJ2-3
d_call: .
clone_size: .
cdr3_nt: TGTGCCAGCACCCAGGGTAGACACAAAGGAGATACGCAGTATTTT
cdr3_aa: CASTQGRHKGDTQYF

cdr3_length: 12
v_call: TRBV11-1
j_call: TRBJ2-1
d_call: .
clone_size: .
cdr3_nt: TGTGCCAGCAGCACTAGTGGGAATGAGCAGTTCTTC
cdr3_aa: CASSTSGNEQFF

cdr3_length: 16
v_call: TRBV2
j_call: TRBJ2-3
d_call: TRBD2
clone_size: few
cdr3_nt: TGTGCCAGCAGTTCCTTCAGACTAGCGGGAGCCGATACGCAGTATTTT
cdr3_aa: CASSSFRLAGADTQYF

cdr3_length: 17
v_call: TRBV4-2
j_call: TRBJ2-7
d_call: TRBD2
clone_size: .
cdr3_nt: TGTGCCAGCAGCCAAGATCTCCGAGCGGGAGGGGGTCACGAGCAGTACTTC
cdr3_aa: CASSQDLRAGGGHEQYF

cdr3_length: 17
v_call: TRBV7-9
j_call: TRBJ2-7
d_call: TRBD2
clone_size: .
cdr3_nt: TGTGCCAGCAGCCCAAGACTAGCGGGAGGGCCAAGAGACGAGCAGTACTTC
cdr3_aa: CASSPRLAGGPRDEQYF

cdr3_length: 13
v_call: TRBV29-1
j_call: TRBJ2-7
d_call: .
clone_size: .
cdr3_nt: TGCAGCGTTGGGGTAGCGGTTTTGGGTGAGCAGTACTTC
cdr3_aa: CSVGVAVLGEQYF

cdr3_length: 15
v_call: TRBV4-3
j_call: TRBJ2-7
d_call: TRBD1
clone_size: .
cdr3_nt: TGCGCCAGCAGCCACCACCAGGGGGATACCTACGAGCAGTACTTC
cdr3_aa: CASSHHQGDTYEQYF

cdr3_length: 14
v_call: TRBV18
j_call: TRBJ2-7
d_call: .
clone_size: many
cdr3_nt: TGTGCCAGCTCACCACTTACGGGGAGCGACGAGCAGTACTTC
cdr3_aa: CASSPLTGSDEQYF

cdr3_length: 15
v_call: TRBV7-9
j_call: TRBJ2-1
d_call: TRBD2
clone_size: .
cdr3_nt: TGTGCCAGCAGCTTTCTAGCGGCCTCCTACAATGAGCAGTTCTTC
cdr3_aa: CASSFLAASYNEQFF

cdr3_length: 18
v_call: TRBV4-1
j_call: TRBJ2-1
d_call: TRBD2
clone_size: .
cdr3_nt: TGCGCCAGCAGCCCCGGACTAGCGGGAGGGATGACCTACAATGAGCAGTTCTTC
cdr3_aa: CASSPGLAGGMTYNEQFF

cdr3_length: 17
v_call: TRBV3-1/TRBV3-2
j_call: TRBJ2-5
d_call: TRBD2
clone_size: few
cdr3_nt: TGTGCCAGCAGCCCCAGTCCCTTACTAGCGGGAGGGGAGACCCAGTACTTC
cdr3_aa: CASSPSPLLAGGETQYF

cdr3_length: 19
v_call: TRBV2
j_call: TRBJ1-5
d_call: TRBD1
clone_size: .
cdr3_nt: TGTGCCAGCAGAGAGAGAGGGGTTTCCGGGACAGGGAACAATCAGCCCCAGCATTTT
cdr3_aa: CASRERGVSGTGNNQPQHF

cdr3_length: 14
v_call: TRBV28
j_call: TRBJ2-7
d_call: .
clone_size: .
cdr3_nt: TGTGCCAGCAGTCTTTCCGTGGCCTACGGGGAGCAGTACTTC
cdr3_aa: CASSLSVAYGEQYF

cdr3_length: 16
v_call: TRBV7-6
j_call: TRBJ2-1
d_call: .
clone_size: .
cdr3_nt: TGTGCCAGCAGCTTAGTCTCGGGAGAAACCTACAATGAGCAGTTCTTC
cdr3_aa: CASSLVSGETYNEQFF

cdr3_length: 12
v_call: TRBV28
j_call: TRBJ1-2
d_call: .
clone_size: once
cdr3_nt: TGTGCCAGCAGTTTTATGTCTATGGGCTACACCTTC
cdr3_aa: CASSFMSMGYTF

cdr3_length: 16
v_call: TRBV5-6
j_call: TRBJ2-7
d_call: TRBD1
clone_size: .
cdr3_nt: TGTGCCAGCAGCTTGATGGGACAGGGCGTCCCCTACGAGCAGTACTTC
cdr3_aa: CASSLMGQGVPYEQYF

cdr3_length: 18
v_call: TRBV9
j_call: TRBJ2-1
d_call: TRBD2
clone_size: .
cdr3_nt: TGTGCCAGCAGCGTAGAGGAACATAGCGGGAGGTTATACAATGAGCAGTTCTTC
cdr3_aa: CASSVEEHSGRLYNEQFF

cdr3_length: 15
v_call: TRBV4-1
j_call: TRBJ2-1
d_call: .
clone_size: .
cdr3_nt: TGCGCCAGCAGTCGCGGGACCCTCGGAGACAATGAGCAGTTCTTC
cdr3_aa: CASSRGTLGDNEQFF

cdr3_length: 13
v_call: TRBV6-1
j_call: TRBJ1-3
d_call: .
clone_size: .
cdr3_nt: TGTGCCAGCAGTGAGAGGGCTGGAAACACCATATATTTT
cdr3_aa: CASSERAGNTIYF

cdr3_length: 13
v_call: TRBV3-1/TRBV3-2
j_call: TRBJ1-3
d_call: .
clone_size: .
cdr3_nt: TGTGCCAGCAGCCCAGGAACTGGAAACACCATATATTTT
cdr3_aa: CASSPGTGNTIYF

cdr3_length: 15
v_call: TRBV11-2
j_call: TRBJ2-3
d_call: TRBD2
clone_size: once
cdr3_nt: TGTGCCAGCACAAAAGCGGGAGGAATAGTAGATACGCAGTATTTT
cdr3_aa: CASTKAGGIVDTQYF

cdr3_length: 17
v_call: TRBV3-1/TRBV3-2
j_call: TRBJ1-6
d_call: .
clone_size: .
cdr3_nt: TGTGCCAGCAGCCTATGGTCGGGACACTCCTATAATTCACCCCTCCACTTT
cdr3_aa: CASSLWSGHSYNSPLHF

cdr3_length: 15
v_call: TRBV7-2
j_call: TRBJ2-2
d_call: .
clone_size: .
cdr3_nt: TGTGCCAGCAGCCCCGGGGGTGCCACGACCGGGGAGCTGTTTTTT
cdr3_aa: CASSPGGATTGELFF

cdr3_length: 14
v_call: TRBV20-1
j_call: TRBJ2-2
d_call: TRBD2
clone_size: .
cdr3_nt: TGCAGTGCTAGTGGCGGGAGGGCGGTCGGGGAGCTGTTTTTT
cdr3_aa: CSASGGRAVGELFF

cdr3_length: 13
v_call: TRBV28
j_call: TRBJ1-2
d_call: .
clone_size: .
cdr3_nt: TGTGCCAGCAGTAAATGGACAAGTTATGGCTACACCTTC
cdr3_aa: CASSKWTSYGYTF